The sequence of this T cell receptor beta chain was determined in a study of graft-versus-host responses after intestinal transplantation (dated by TCRdb to about 2021). At the level of the whole study: The transplants that recipients got were multivisceral, liver-intestinal, or isolated intestinal. All recipients received anti-thymocyte globulin induction followed by maintenance tacrolimus and steroids for roughly three years. After intestinal transplantation, graft-versus-host and host-versus-graft alloreactive T cell clones in the graft, circulation and bone marrow were tracked using bulk TCR-beta CDR3 sequencing. To identify alloreactive clones, pre-transplant mixed lymphocyte reaction products were sequenced and compared with unstimulated pre-transplant donor and recipient T cells. The cohort enrolled about two dozen intestinal transplant recipients, one of whom was a retransplant, and a few patients without pretransplant specimens were excluded. Donor T cell macrochimerism was defined as a peak of at least 4% donor T cells among recipient peripheral blood mononuclear cells. Samples from a few later patients were sequenced in-house on an Illumina MiSeq with MiXCR processing rather than by the commercial service.

The paper as a whole reports these results and caveats: GvH clones were found in recipient bone marrow, and some of the GvH clones appeared earlier in ileal mucosa or blood, which is consistent with an intestinal mucosal origin. Early after transplant, peak levels of circulating GvH clones were associated with declines in HvG clones. Conclusions were limited by the relatively low number and heterogeneity of intestinal transplant patients. In patients with donor T cell macrochimerism, the allografts had high GvH to HvG T cell clonal ratios.

This clone is categorized as medium-sized (0.01 to 0.1%). The specificity of this receptor is unknown. No much larger clone exists at a distance of one base, and base qualities are not known. Blood samples were collected up to 4 times in the first month after transplant and then at least monthly when available. Taken from cysteine to phenylalanine, the CDR3 has 15 residues. The CDR3 DNA has 45 bases and is translated from base 1. Unmatched junction bases come to 2, with V trimmed by 3 bases and J by 0 bases. The germline V gene specifies MGHRA as CDR1 and YSYEKL as CDR2. The library was produced with the immunoSEQ multiplex PCR assay. For most patients, high-throughput TCR-beta CDR3 sequencing of genomic DNA was performed by Adaptive Biotechnologies. For the original study's pipeline: Adaptive's ImmunoSEQ software supplied the TCR sequencing data for around 19 patients, while MiXCR and VDJtools were used to process a few other patients. CDR3 nucleotide sequences shared between donor and recipient were removed because the origin of such sequences could not be assigned. Alloreactive clones required at least 2-fold expansion over unstimulated cells and minimum CFSE-low frequency of 0.002% (template counts) or 0.001% (read counts). A clone was considered mappable if detected in the sequenced pre-transplant spleen, lymph node, or MLR CFSE-low populations of the donor or recipient. Cumulative frequency of alloreactive clones was calculated as a percentage of all sequences weighted by copy number. TCRdb stores this immuneACCESS table with in-frame sequences only. Part of the clones is absent; in the studies checked, under half of the shortfall reflects unresolved V genes, and no reason is known for the rest. The V and J calls and clone size come from that table; D and trimming were worked out from the DNA. In this sample the table shows over 80,000 clones, around 88% of which occur a single time. The ten largest account for more than 1.4% of the sample.

This TCR derives from a human patient who received an intestinal transplant, so some T cells may come from the graft donor. The specimen comprised PBMCs, sampled 255 days after intestinal transplant. This receptor chain uses TRBV4-1 and TRBJ1-3; 7 central nucleotides agree with TRBD1. The bases are TGCGCCAGCAGCCAGCAGGGGGTCTCTGGAAACACCATATATTTT. This sequence encodes CASSQQGVSGNTIYF.